The TCR beta chain described here comes from a study of blood T cell repertoires in COVID-19. About the research overall: T cells, B-cell-depleted T cells, or PBMCs provided the cDNA or gDNA that served as material.

The CDR3 is 14 amino acids. Germline V gives CDR1 KGHSH, CDR2 LQKENI. Trimming cost V 6 bases and J 2 bases, with 12 bases left between them. Assay: immunoSEQ multiplex PCR; the TCRdb copy retains only in-frame clones and omits some. The table includes a few hundred thousand clones, around 91% detected once. Which cohort a participant joined came from the clinical history participants gave. The genes are TRBV18 and TRBJ2-3; D is undetermined. Sequenced: PBMCs or T cells enriched from blood (not recorded which). The sequence derives from a woman between 18 and 30 years old who had recovered from COVID-19. CDR3: CASSTRATTDTQYF. CDR3 coding DNA: TGTGCCAGCTCCACAAGAGCGACCACAGATACGCAGTATTTT.